This T cell receptor beta chain derives from a study of T cell responses to AZD1222 COVID-19 vaccine (dated by TCRdb to the early 2020s). Study-level background: A total of over 230 trial participants underwent TCR sequencing, of whom around 200 received two doses of AZD1222 and around 25 received two doses of the MenACWY control vaccine. Enrollment into the trials was organized by age into subgroups of 18-55, 56-69 and 70-plus years, and those subgroups contained approximately 160, 26 and 62 TCR-sequenced participants, respectively. General study outcomes and caveats: The whole spike protein was spanned by vaccine-associated CD4 TCRs, and dominant responses were seen in regions 160-218 and 743-854. Conclusions about previously exposed vaccinees are limited, since just six AZD1222 recipients were seropositive for SARS-CoV-2 at baseline. Epitopes outside the regions mutated in the B.1.351 and B.1.1.7 variants were reportedly recognized by nearly half of the unique spike-specific TCRs. A significant rise in spike-specific TCR breadth and depth was observed after two AZD1222 doses relative to day 0 and relative to MenACWY recipients. In the small 56-69-year group, the increase in depth fell short of significance, most likely because of low power. Most participants were white British and females outnumbered males, and the authors suggested that clonal diversity may have been underestimated. Because no samples from the day 14 peak response were available, repertoires could be characterized only after the peak T cell response.

The CDR3 regions of human TCRbeta chains were analyzed by immunosequencing. On the authors' methods: Repertoire TCRs were matched against a reference library of SARS-CoV-2-specific TCRs generated with the MIRA antigen-specificity platform. Breadth was defined as the fraction of unique TCRs that were SARS-CoV-2-associated. Depth was defined as the fraction of total T cells that were SARS-CoV-2-associated. Each spike-specific TCR was assigned to its reactive spike region and to a CD4 or CD8 class using the MIRA data. Log10-transformed breadth and depth values were compared by one-way ANOVA with Sidak's multiple comparisons tests. TCRdb holds this immuneACCESS table with in-frame rearrangements only. Some clones are missing; in checked studies, unresolved V genes explain under half, and the rest has no known cause. Clone size and the V and J calls come from that table; the DNA yielded D and trimming. This sample lists about 81,000 clones; about 91% were detected once. 8% of the sample belongs to the ten largest clones.

The label giving this sample's time point can be read as: about 28 days (+/-7) after the second vaccine dose. AZD1222 recipients with second doses at about 4 weeks or about 12 weeks were pooled, because spike-specific TCR depth and breadth did not differ between schedules. Vaccinee samples were obtained from the UK trials COV001 and COV002, which included a single-blind randomized controlled phase 2/3 trial of AZD1222 (ChAdOx1 nCoV-19) in healthy adults. For TCRbeta chain sequencing, PBMC samples from trial participants were taken at day 0 and at day 28 after the second dose. A distance of 10 bases separates the germline ends of V and J, which lose 3 bases and 7 bases respectively. From the cysteine up to the phenylalanine, the CDR3 has a length of 12 residues. Only the CDR3 portion is preserved as DNA: 36 bases, with reading frame beginning at the first base. From a lookup of the germline V gene, CDR1 and CDR2 are KGHSH and LQKENI.

Regarding this clone: The antigen it recognizes is unknown. No base-level quality is on record; no much larger clone is a single base apart.

This sequence uses TRBV18 and TRBJ2-7, with no confident D gene call. This sequence originates from an adult who received the AZD1222 COVID-19 vaccine. The sequencing used peripheral blood, collected 28 days after the second AZD1222 dose. Here is the DNA: TGTGCCAGCTCACCGGTGGTAGGGGAGCAGTACTTC. This is translated as CASSPVVGEQYF.